One sample yielded the 8 T cell receptor beta chains listed below, sequenced in a study of Ad26.COV2.S vaccination and SARS-CoV-2 variants. Documented treatment: some 20 received Ad26.COV2.S at low or high dose, single or two shots; several received placebo; per-sample allocation not given. The investigators took samples on day 63 after the first vaccine or placebo injection. Measured with immunoSEQ multiplex PCR; TCRdb has only the in-frame clones, and not every one. The sample contains approximately 420,000 clones, approximately 86% of which appear only once. The sample was peripheral blood, taken in a trial of Ad26.COV2.S vaccine versus placebo. Receptors originate from a person between 18 and 59 years old who received the Ad26.COV2.S COVID-19 vaccine or a placebo.

The DNA of the CDR3 is TGTGCCAGCAGCTTCGGCGACGGGAACACTGAAGCTTTCTTT. This encodes CASSFGDGNTEAFF. The chain carries TRBV7-9 and TRBJ1-1; D is unclear. Trimming shortened V by 3 bases and J by 1 base, and 9 bases separated the two germline ends. CDR3 size: 14 residues. Germline CDR1 SEHNR, CDR2 FQNEAQ (reference sequence).

V and J are TRBV9 and TRBJ2-5, with D unresolved. Trimming pared 0 bases from V and 3 bases from J, leaving 9 bases between. The CDR3 sequence is 14 residues long. The germline CDR1 and CDR2 sequences are SGDLS and YYNGEE. CDR3 coding DNA: TGTGCCAGCAGCGTAGACAGTGCCGAAGAGACCCAGTACTTC. Translated: CASSVDSAEETQYF.

This chain links TRBV28 with TRBJ1-4; 7 positions agree with TRBD1. The V gene's germline CDR1 is MDHEN and CDR2 SYDVKM. V lost 4 bases to trimming and J lost 0 bases; unmatched junction nucleotides: 8. The CDR3 runs to 17 residues. CDR3 in amino acids: CASSSGGGLATNEKLFF. The DNA of the CDR3 is TGTGCCAGCAGTTCAGGAGGGGGCCTTGCAACTAATGAAAAACTGTTTTTT.

The chain joins TRBV9 to TRBJ1-6; no definite D call. This CDR3 has 15 residues. Germline values: CDR1 SGDLS, CDR2 YYNGEE. The germline V and J ends were trimmed by 4 bases and 5 bases, with 13 bases remaining between them. The CDR3 nucleotides read TGTGCCAGCAGCCCCGATCCGAGTAATAATTCACCCCTCCACTTT. This encodes CASSPDPSNNSPLHF.

This clone appeared once. The chain employs TRBV6-2 or TRBV6-3 and TRBJ2-1, with 7 nucleotides matching TRBD1. The trim removed 2 bases at V and 5 bases at J, leaving 6 bases unmatched. The V gene's germline CDR1 is MNHEY and CDR2 SVGEGT. The CDR3 has 15 amino acids. CDR3 residues: CASSYGRTGHNEQFF. As DNA, the CDR3 is TGTGCCAGCAGTTACGGGCGGACAGGACACAATGAGCAGTTCTTC.

The V call is TRBV5-4, the J call TRBJ1-1, with D maybe TRBD1 (6 bases). CDR3 length: 16 residues. From germline, CDR1 is SGHNT and CDR2 YYREEE (reference sequence). V lost 4 bases to trimming and J lost 0 bases, with 16 bases between them. Here the CDR3 DNA reads TGTGCCAGCAGCGACCCCAAAGGGGGAATGAACACTGAAGCTTTCTTT. This gives the protein CASSDPKGGMNTEAFF.

The chain combines TRBV15 with TRBJ2-5; either TRBD1 or TRBD2 may fit D (5 bases each). This CDR3 contains 15 residues. Germline CDR1 is LNHNV and CDR2 is YYDKDF (reference sequence). Between the trimmed V and J ends, which lost 1 base and 5 bases, there was a span of 14 bases. Written as DNA, the CDR3 is TGTGCCACCAGCAGAGGAGGGCAGGGTGGGGAGACCCAGTACTTC. It yields the protein CATSRGGQGGETQYF.

The chain links TRBV20-1 to TRBJ1-1; D gene uncertain. This CDR3 comprises 12 residues. In germline, CDR1 is DFQATT, CDR2 SNEGSKA (reference sequence). The V gene lost 3 bases and the J gene lost 1 base, with 6 bases spanning the gap. This CDR3 reads CSASRENTEAFF. The CDR3 nucleotides are TGCAGTGCTAGTCGGGAGAACACTGAAGCTTTCTTT.